The TCR beta chain under discussion was sequenced for a study of blood T cells in healthy people across ages. The study's findings and limits: Any changes in expanded clonotypes were possibly confounded, as donor CMV status remained unknown. Conclusively comparing naive with antigen-experienced cells was impossible with unsorted PBMCs.

Each sample used at least 6 million PBMCs. A sample-barcoded 5' primer and a J-beta primer mix were used in a second PCR of roughly 6 to 11 cycles. Each sample yielded at least 3 million CDR3-containing paired-end reads. MiXCR, applied by TCRdb to the 5' RACE reads, yields one record per CDR3 protein. This sample has about 2 million distinct CDR3 sequences, with around 48% found just once. In regard to this clonotype: The target antigen is unknown.

This CDR3 is 16 amino acids long. Trimming cost V 2 bases and J 3 bases, with 15 bases left between them. The sequenced sample was blood. The clonotype was recovered from a woman between 40 and 50 years old in good health. The chain uses TRBV12-3 or TRBV12-4 and TRBJ2-3; possibly TRBD1 for D (5 bases). CDR3: CASSLKVQAITDTQYF. For the CDR3, the DNA is TGTGCCAGCAGTTTAAAGGTACAGGCTATAACAGATACGCAGTATTTT.